This T cell receptor beta chain was documented in a study of blood T cells in healthy people across ages. This clonotype has ten or more counts. The CDR3 runs to 15 residues. The junction had 8 bases not matched to a gene; V was cut back by 2 bases and J by 4 bases. Germline V gives CDR1 SGDLS, CDR2 YYNGEE. Using a J-beta primer mix together with a sample-barcoded 5' primer, a second PCR was run for roughly 7 to 11 cycles. TCRdb re-derived calls from the 5' RACE reads in MiXCR, one entry per CDR3 protein. The sample lists 650,000 to 700,000 distinct CDR3 sequences; approximately 31% were seen once. The sequencing input was blood. The chain recombines TRBV9 with TRBJ2-7; 8 positions agree with TRBD1. The clonotype originates from a woman older than 75 in good health. The CDR3 reads CASSVRQGAGYEQYF. In DNA form, the CDR3 reads TGTGCCAGCAGCGTGAGGCAGGGGGCAGGGTACGAGCAGTACTTC.